This is a list of T cell receptor beta chains from one sample in a study of cytotoxic CD8 clonotypes in ibrutinib-treated CLL. Profiling relied on immunoSEQ multiplex PCR, and the TCRdb table lists in-frame clones only, not all of them. Of approximately 300,000 clones listed, more than 65% are singletons. The material was PBMCs, obtained before ibrutinib treatment. These receptors were obtained from a human donor with chronic lymphocytic leukemia. Both conserved end residues are part of each CDR3. Fields, in order: clone size, D gene, V gene, J gene, CDR3 protein, CDR3 DNA. The D gene is left open where the match is weak. For some rows the clone size is stated as once, few or many, or as a class when expanded; others skip it.

clone size: few
D gene: .
V gene: TRBV9
J gene: TRBJ2-1
CDR3 protein: CASSVGYNEQFF
CDR3 DNA: TGTGCCAGCAGCGTAGGCTACAATGAGCAGTTCTTC

clone size: once
D gene: .
V gene: TRBV11-2
J gene: TRBJ2-2
CDR3 protein: CASSFFEIARRGWTGELFF
CDR3 DNA: TGTGCCAGCAGCTTTTTCGAAATAGCCCGGAGAGGCTGGACCGGGGAGCTGTTTTTT

clone size: .
D gene: .
V gene: TRBV27
J gene: TRBJ2-7
CDR3 protein: CASSLGTAYEQYF
CDR3 DNA: TGTGCCAGCAGTTTGGGCACAGCCTACGAGCAGTACTTC

clone size: .
D gene: TRBD1
V gene: TRBV28
J gene: TRBJ2-2
CDR3 protein: CASSSPGTDTGELFF
CDR3 DNA: TGTGCCAGCAGTTCCCCCGGGACAGATACCGGGGAGCTGTTTTTT

clone size: once
D gene: TRBD1
V gene: TRBV7-7
J gene: TRBJ1-3
CDR3 protein: CASSLGTGLGNTIYF
CDR3 DNA: TGTGCCAGCAGCCTCGGGACAGGGTTGGGAAACACCATATATTTT

clone size: .
D gene: .
V gene: TRBV5-4
J gene: TRBJ2-3
CDR3 protein: CATNGATTDTQYF
CDR3 DNA: TGTGCCACCAACGGGGCTACGACAGATACGCAGTATTTT

clone size: .
D gene: .
V gene: TRBV7-9
J gene: TRBJ2-1
CDR3 protein: CASSLTSRYNEQFF
CDR3 DNA: TGTGCCAGCAGCTTAACTAGTCGGTACAATGAGCAGTTCTTC

clone size: .
D gene: TRBD1
V gene: TRBV19
J gene: TRBJ1-5
CDR3 protein: CASSTIPGTAGQPQHF
CDR3 DNA: TGTGCCAGTAGTACTATCCCCGGGACAGCGGGCCAGCCCCAGCATTTT

clone size: .
D gene: .
V gene: TRBV6-5
J gene: TRBJ1-1
CDR3 protein: CASSRDVRFSEAFF
CDR3 DNA: TGTGCCAGCAGTCGGGACGTTAGGTTCAGTGAAGCTTTCTTT

clone size: .
D gene: .
V gene: TRBV7-2
J gene: TRBJ2-7
CDR3 protein: CASSGPLSLYEQYF
CDR3 DNA: TGTGCCAGCAGCGGACCTTTAAGTCTCTACGAGCAGTACTTC

clone size: .
D gene: .
V gene: TRBV27
J gene: TRBJ2-7
CDR3 protein: CASGGRAPHEQYF
CDR3 DNA: TGTGCCAGCGGGGGCAGGGCCCCCCACGAGCAGTACTTC

clone size: .
D gene: .
V gene: TRBV27
J gene: TRBJ2-2
CDR3 protein: CASSSGRLANTGELFF
CDR3 DNA: TGTGCCAGCAGTTCGGGACGGCTCGCGAACACCGGGGAGCTGTTTTTT

clone size: .
D gene: .
V gene: TRBV19
J gene: TRBJ1-2
CDR3 protein: CASSPGPYGYTF
CDR3 DNA: TGTGCCAGTAGTCCCGGACCCTATGGCTACACCTTC

clone size: .
D gene: TRBD2
V gene: TRBV30
J gene: TRBJ2-1
CDR3 protein: CAGTRGAGGPNEQFF
CDR3 DNA: TGTGCCGGTACACGGGGTGCGGGAGGGCCCAATGAGCAGTTCTTC

clone size: .
D gene: .
V gene: TRBV30
J gene: TRBJ2-7
CDR3 protein: CAWGQYEQYF
CDR3 DNA: TGTGCCTGGGGCCAATACGAGCAGTACTTC

clone size: .
D gene: .
V gene: TRBV9
J gene: TRBJ2-2
CDR3 protein: CASSVSHGELFF
CDR3 DNA: TGTGCCAGCAGCGTAAGTCACGGGGAGCTGTTTTTT

clone size: .
D gene: .
V gene: TRBV2
J gene: TRBJ1-5
CDR3 protein: CASRGDSNQPQHF
CDR3 DNA: TGTGCCAGCAGAGGGGATAGCAATCAGCCCCAGCATTTT

clone size: .
D gene: TRBD2
V gene: TRBV4-3
J gene: TRBJ2-1
CDR3 protein: CASSQGLAGTYNEQFF
CDR3 DNA: TGCGCCAGCAGCCAAGGGCTAGCGGGGACCTACAATGAGCAGTTCTTC

clone size: .
D gene: .
V gene: TRBV19
J gene: TRBJ1-2
CDR3 protein: CASSPHNVPNYGYTF
CDR3 DNA: TGTGCCAGTAGCCCTCATAACGTCCCTAACTATGGCTACACCTTC

clone size: .
D gene: TRBD2
V gene: TRBV4-3
J gene: TRBJ2-1
CDR3 protein: CASSQVLAGVYEQFF
CDR3 DNA: TGCGCCAGCAGCCAAGTGCTAGCGGGAGTATATGAGCAGTTCTTC

clone size: .
D gene: TRBD1
V gene: TRBV5-1
J gene: TRBJ2-1
CDR3 protein: CASSLETGGYNEQFF
CDR3 DNA: TGCGCCAGCAGCTTGGAAACAGGGGGGTACAATGAGCAGTTCTTC

clone size: once
D gene: .
V gene: TRBV28
J gene: TRBJ1-2
CDR3 protein: CATVTGLRGYTF
CDR3 DNA: TGTGCCACCGTAACAGGGCTAAGGGGCTACACCTTC

clone size: .
D gene: .
V gene: TRBV5-6
J gene: TRBJ1-5
CDR3 protein: CASSSWLRGASNQPQHF
CDR3 DNA: TGTGCCAGCAGCTCGTGGCTTAGGGGGGCAAGCAATCAGCCCCAGCATTTT

clone size: once
D gene: TRBD2
V gene: TRBV10-1
J gene: TRBJ2-5
CDR3 protein: CASSEAGGPGETQYF
CDR3 DNA: TGCGCCAGCAGTGAAGCGGGAGGGCCCGGGGAGACCCAGTACTTC

clone size: .
D gene: TRBD1
V gene: TRBV7-9
J gene: TRBJ1-4
CDR3 protein: CASSSPLQGTNEKLFF
CDR3 DNA: TGTGCCAGCAGCTCACCGCTACAGGGGACTAATGAAAAACTGTTTTTT

clone size: .
D gene: TRBD2
V gene: TRBV4-2
J gene: TRBJ2-5
CDR3 protein: CASSQGAGVQETQYF
CDR3 DNA: TGTGCCAGCAGCCAAGGGGCGGGAGTCCAAGAGACCCAGTACTTC

clone size: .
D gene: .
V gene: TRBV7-6
J gene: TRBJ1-2
CDR3 protein: CASSSSDAGLGYTF
CDR3 DNA: TGTGCCAGCAGCTCTTCGGACGCTGGTCTCGGCTACACCTTC

clone size: .
D gene: .
V gene: TRBV7-6
J gene: TRBJ2-7
CDR3 protein: CASSLGSGLIYEQYF
CDR3 DNA: TGTGCCAGCAGCTTAGGGTCAGGGCTAATCTACGAGCAGTACTTC

clone size: .
D gene: .
V gene: TRBV5-6
J gene: TRBJ1-5
CDR3 protein: CASSYLYSNQPQHF
CDR3 DNA: TGTGCCAGCAGCTACCTATATAGCAATCAGCCCCAGCATTTT

clone size: .
D gene: TRBD2
V gene: TRBV27
J gene: TRBJ2-1
CDR3 protein: CASRITGGSYNEQFF
CDR3 DNA: TGTGCCAGCAGGATAACGGGAGGGTCCTACAATGAGCAGTTCTTC

clone size: .
D gene: .
V gene: TRBV7-2
J gene: TRBJ1-2
CDR3 protein: CASSLTGIYGYTF
CDR3 DNA: TGTGCCAGCAGCTTAACAGGAATCTATGGCTACACCTTC

clone size: .
D gene: TRBD1
V gene: TRBV6-1
J gene: TRBJ2-5
CDR3 protein: CASRGQAETQYF
CDR3 DNA: TGTGCCAGCAGGGGACAGGCCGAGACCCAGTACTTC

clone size: .
D gene: TRBD2
V gene: TRBV7-6
J gene: TRBJ2-5
CDR3 protein: CASSFASGRYQETQYF
CDR3 DNA: TGTGCCAGCAGCTTTGCTAGCGGGAGGTACCAAGAGACCCAGTACTTC

clone size: .
D gene: .
V gene: TRBV11-2
J gene: TRBJ2-7
CDR3 protein: CASSLWGSSYEQYF
CDR3 DNA: TGTGCCAGCAGCTTATGGGGCAGCTCCTACGAGCAGTACTTC

clone size: once
D gene: TRBD2
V gene: TRBV25-1
J gene: TRBJ2-1
CDR3 protein: CASSVATGGSVYEQFF
CDR3 DNA: TGTGCCAGCAGTGTGGCCACGGGCGGGAGTGTCTATGAGCAGTTCTTC

clone size: .
D gene: TRBD1
V gene: TRBV5-1
J gene: TRBJ1-1
CDR3 protein: CASSPRQGWTEAFF
CDR3 DNA: TGCGCCAGCAGCCCAAGACAGGGGTGGACTGAAGCTTTCTTT

clone size: .
D gene: TRBD2
V gene: TRBV6-5
J gene: TRBJ2-3
CDR3 protein: CASRPPSGNTDTQYF
CDR3 DNA: TGTGCCAGCAGGCCTCCTAGCGGGAACACAGATACGCAGTATTTT

clone size: once
D gene: .
V gene: TRBV9
J gene: TRBJ2-7
CDR3 protein: CASSSGEGWNEQYF
CDR3 DNA: TGTGCCAGCAGCTCAGGGGAGGGTTGGAACGAGCAGTACTTC

clone size: .
D gene: TRBD2
V gene: TRBV28
J gene: TRBJ2-7
CDR3 protein: CASSLLTSGSYEQYF
CDR3 DNA: TGTGCCAGCAGTTTACTGACTAGCGGGAGCTACGAGCAGTACTTC

clone size: .
D gene: .
V gene: TRBV4-3
J gene: TRBJ2-1
CDR3 protein: CASSQDAGLRFNEQFF
CDR3 DNA: TGCGCCAGCAGCCAAGATGCTGGACTTCGCTTCAATGAGCAGTTCTTC

clone size: .
D gene: .
V gene: TRBV4-2
J gene: TRBJ2-5
CDR3 protein: CASSRELSQETQYF
CDR3 DNA: TGTGCCAGCAGCCGTGAGCTGTCCCAAGAGACCCAGTACTTC

clone size: .
D gene: .
V gene: TRBV30
J gene: TRBJ1-1
CDR3 protein: CAWGGVTLNTEAFF
CDR3 DNA: TGTGCCTGGGGCGGGGTGACATTGAACACTGAAGCTTTCTTT

clone size: .
D gene: TRBD2
V gene: TRBV4-1
J gene: TRBJ2-7
CDR3 protein: CASSQVGRADEQYF
CDR3 DNA: TGCGCCAGCAGCCAAGTCGGGAGGGCCGACGAGCAGTACTTC

clone size: .
D gene: .
V gene: TRBV15
J gene: TRBJ2-1
CDR3 protein: CATSRSKPGYNEQFF
CDR3 DNA: TGTGCCACCAGCAGATCTAAGCCAGGATACAATGAGCAGTTCTTC

clone size: .
D gene: TRBD2
V gene: TRBV29-1
J gene: TRBJ2-1
CDR3 protein: CSVEAISGISYNEQFF
CDR3 DNA: TGCAGCGTTGAAGCGATTAGCGGGATCTCCTACAATGAGCAGTTCTTC